This T cell receptor (beta chain) was identified in a study of tumor-infiltrating lymphocytes in primary liver carcinoma. Study as a whole: Donors had hepatocellular carcinoma or combined HCC and intrahepatic cholangiocarcinoma. Study-wide points: Tumor specimens were characterized by a significantly higher top-250-clone fraction than blood (p = 0.039).

The CDR3 has 14 amino acids. CDR1 is KGHSY and CDR2 is FQNENV in the germline V gene. The V and J ends lost 4 bases and 0 bases respectively, with 9 bases between them. The investigators made TCR beta cDNA from around 540 ng total RNA, using a constant-region primer. ARM-PCR, slightly modified, supplied the TCR beta libraries through three nested multiplex PCR rounds. The first two PCR rounds used TRBV1-TRBV30 forward primers with a C-beta reverse primer, about 10 cycles each. MiXCR was run by TCRdb on the multiplex PCR reads, yielding one entry per CDR3 protein. The data show some 95,000 distinct CDR3 sequences, about 73% seen once. It was from 20-30 mg of unsorted bulk tissue that RNA and DNA were co-extracted. Patients carried chronic HBV infection without prior treatment. Remarks on this clonotype: Its specificity is not known.

The TCR sequence derives from a man aged 40-49 years with primary liver carcinoma and hepatitis B virus infection. The chain joins TRBV16 to TRBJ1-2; no clear D gene. Sequenced sample: tumor-adjacent normal liver tissue. CDR3 protein: CASSPRVANYGYTF. For the CDR3, the DNA is TGTGCCAGCAGCCCCCGGGTGGCTAACTATGGCTACACCTTC.